By proportion, the clone carrying this T cell receptor beta chain is medium-sized (0.01 to 0.1%). The antigen is unknown. This specimen includes other DNA sequences encoding the same CDR3. These data come from a study of metastatic and nonmetastatic thyroid tumors. Overall study: Peripheral blood and tumor or nodule samples from malignant and benign thyroid patients were compared.

Per germline, CDR1 MNHNS and CDR2 SASEGT. The CDR3 is 12 amino acids. Trimming cost V 5 bases and J 3 bases, with 8 bases left between them. Original data processing: A classifier of distant metastasis in papillary thyroid cancer was built from CDR3 differences (across clinicopathological groups). TCRdb reprocessed the PCR reads using MiXCR. The V and J calls shown here were made by TCRdb, not taken from the authors' results. Of around 20,000 clones in the sample, around 11% were seen once. None of the patients had undergone any treatment ahead of thyroid surgery. Study-wide points: For both blood and tumor, malignant thyroid tumors reportedly showed significantly higher TCR beta diversity than benign nodules did.

The sample taken for sequencing was blood. The chain couples TRBV6-1 to TRBJ2-7; D is possibly TRBD2 (5 bases). The TCR was taken from a female donor with papillary thyroid cancer or a benign thyroid nodule (not recorded which). Some clones in this sample may be carry-over from other donors' samples. The chain's CDR3 is CASSSEGYEQYF. In DNA, the CDR3 is TGTGCCAGCAGTTCTGAGGGCTACGAGCAGTACTTC.